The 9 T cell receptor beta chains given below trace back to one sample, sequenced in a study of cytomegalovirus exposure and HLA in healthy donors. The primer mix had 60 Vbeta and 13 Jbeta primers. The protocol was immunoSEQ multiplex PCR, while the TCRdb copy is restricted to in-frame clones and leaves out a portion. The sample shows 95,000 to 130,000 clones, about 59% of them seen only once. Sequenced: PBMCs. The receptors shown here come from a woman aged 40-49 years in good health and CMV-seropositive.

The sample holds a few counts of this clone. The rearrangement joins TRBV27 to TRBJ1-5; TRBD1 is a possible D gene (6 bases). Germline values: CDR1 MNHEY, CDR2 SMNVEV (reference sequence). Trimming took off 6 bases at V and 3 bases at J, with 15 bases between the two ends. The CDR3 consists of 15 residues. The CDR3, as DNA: TGTGCCAGCAGACCGCGGACAGACCTCAATCAGCCCCAGCATTTT. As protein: CASRPRTDLNQPQHF.

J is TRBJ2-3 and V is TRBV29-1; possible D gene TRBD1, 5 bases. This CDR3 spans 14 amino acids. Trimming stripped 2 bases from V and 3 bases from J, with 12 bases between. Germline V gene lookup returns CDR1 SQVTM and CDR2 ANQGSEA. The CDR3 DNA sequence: TGCAGCGTTGAAAGCCAGGGATTAACAGATACGCAGTATTTT. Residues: CSVESQGLTDTQYF.

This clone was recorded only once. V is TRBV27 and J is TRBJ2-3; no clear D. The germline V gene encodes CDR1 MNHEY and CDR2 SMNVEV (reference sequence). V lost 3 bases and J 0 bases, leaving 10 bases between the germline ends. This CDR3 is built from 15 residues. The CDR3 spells CASSFQVRSTDTQYF. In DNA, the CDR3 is TGTGCCAGCAGTTTCCAGGTTCGGAGCACAGATACGCAGTATTTT.

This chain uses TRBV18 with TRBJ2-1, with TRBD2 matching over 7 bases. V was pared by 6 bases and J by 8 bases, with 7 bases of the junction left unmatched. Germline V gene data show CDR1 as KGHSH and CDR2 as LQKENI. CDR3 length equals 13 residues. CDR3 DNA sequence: TGTGCCAGCTCCAGCGGGAATGGCTATGAGCAGTTCTTC. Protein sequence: CASSSGNGYEQFF.

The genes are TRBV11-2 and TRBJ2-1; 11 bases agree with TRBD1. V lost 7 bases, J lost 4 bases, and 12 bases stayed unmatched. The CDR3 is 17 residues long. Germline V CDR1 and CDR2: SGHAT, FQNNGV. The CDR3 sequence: CASTRWGGQGVYNEQFF. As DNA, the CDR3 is TGTGCCAGCACCCGATGGGGGGGACAGGGGGTATACAATGAGCAGTTCTTC.

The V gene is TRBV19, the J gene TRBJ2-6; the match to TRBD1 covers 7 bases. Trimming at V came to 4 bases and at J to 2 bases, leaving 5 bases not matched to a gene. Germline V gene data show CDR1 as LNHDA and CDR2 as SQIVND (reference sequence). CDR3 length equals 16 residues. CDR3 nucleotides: TGTGCCAGTAGTAAAGACCAGGGGGCTGGGGCCAACGTCCTGACTTTC. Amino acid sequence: CASSKDQGAGANVLTF.

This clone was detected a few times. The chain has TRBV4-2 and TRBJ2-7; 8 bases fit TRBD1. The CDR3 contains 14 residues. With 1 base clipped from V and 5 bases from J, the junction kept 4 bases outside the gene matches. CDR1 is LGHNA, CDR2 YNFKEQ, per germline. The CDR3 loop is CASSQAGGTDEQYF. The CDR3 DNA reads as TGTGCCAGCAGCCAAGCAGGGGGCACGGACGAGCAGTACTTC.

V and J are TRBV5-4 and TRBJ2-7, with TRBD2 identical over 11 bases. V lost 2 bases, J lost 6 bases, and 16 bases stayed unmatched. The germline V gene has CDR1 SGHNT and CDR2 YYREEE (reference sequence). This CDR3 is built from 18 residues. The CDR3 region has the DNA TGTGCCAGCAGCTTTCAGTCTAGCGGGAGGTTATCCTCGCGCGAGCAGTACTTC. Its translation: CASSFQSSGRLSSREQYF.

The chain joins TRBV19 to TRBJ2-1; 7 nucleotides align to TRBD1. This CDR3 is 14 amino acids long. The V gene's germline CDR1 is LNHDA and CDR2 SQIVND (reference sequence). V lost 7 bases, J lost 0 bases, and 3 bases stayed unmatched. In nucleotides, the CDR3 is TGTGCCAGTACCCGACAGGGCTCCTACAATGAGCAGTTCTTC. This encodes CASTRQGSYNEQFF.